Below, 7 T cell receptor beta chains from the same sample are listed, as sequenced in a study of T cell repertoires in cytomegalovirus infection. Their antigens are not known. TCRdb redid the calling of the reads with MiXCR, one entry per CDR3 protein. Altogether fewer than 30,000 distinct CDR3 sequences are present, approximately 22% being singletons, with the ten largest covering about 91%. This specimen was CD8+ T cells from cultured PBMCs, taken from culture after CMV antigen stimulation. The receptors here all came from a human donor in good health (CMV status not recorded). Some clones in this sample may be carry-over from other donors' samples.

The V gene is TRBV6-5, the J gene TRBJ1-4, with D uncertain. The germline gives CDR1 MNHEY, CDR2 SVGAGI. V dropped 0 bases and J dropped 6 bases, with 14 bases sitting between them. The CDR3 consists of 16 residues. CDR3 bases: TGTGCCAGCAGTTACTCCTCGGGAGGGTGGCATGAAAAACTGTTTTTT. Protein sequence: CASSYSSGGWHEKLFF.

This clonotype was counted many times. The V call is TRBV7-8, the J call TRBJ1-2, with D possibly being TRBD1 (6 bases). Germline V gene sequence: CDR1 SGHVS, CDR2 FQNEAQ. The length of the CDR3 is 13 residues. Trimming took off 1 base at V and 3 bases at J, with 6 bases between the two ends. CDR3: CASSLGQDYGYTF. The CDR3, as DNA: TGTGCCAGCAGCTTAGGACAGGACTATGGCTACACCTTC.

This clonotype was observed at least ten times. This sequence joins TRBV7-9 and TRBJ2-1; D possibly corresponds to TRBD2 (7 bases). The CDR3 spans 17 residues. The V and J ends lost 5 bases and 8 bases respectively, with 25 bases between them. Germline lookup yields CDR1 SEHNR and CDR2 FQNEAQ (reference sequence). CDR3 nucleotide sequence: TGTGCCAGCAGCCCCCCGCGGGGGCGATCCATAAATGATGAGCAGTTCTTC. Residues: CASSPPRGRSINDEQFF.

Many counts were recorded for this clonotype. The genes are TRBV28 and TRBJ2-3; 8 bases are shared with TRBD1. V lost 3 bases, J lost 3 bases, and 5 bases stayed unmatched. Germline assignment: CDR1 MDHEN and CDR2 SYDVKM. CDR3 length: 15 residues. CDR3 in amino acids: CASSLDRVGTDTQYF. Written as DNA, the CDR3 is TGTGCCAGCAGTTTGGACAGGGTAGGGACAGATACGCAGTATTTT.

This clonotype came up many times. V and J are TRBV7-3 and TRBJ2-5; either TRBD1 or TRBD2 may fit D (5 bases each). The CDR3 runs 14 residues. V was trimmed by 5 bases and J by 1 base, leaving 11 bases between them. Germline CDR1 is SGHTA and CDR2 is FQGTGA. The CDR3 region has the DNA TGTGCCAGCAGCCCCCGGGACGGCCAAGAGACCCAGTACTTC. Amino acids: CASSPRDGQETQYF. The full variable domain, in which reference TRBV7-3 and TRBJ2-5 provide the parts outside the CDR3, is GAGVSQTPSNKVTEKGKYVELRCDPISGHTALYWYRQSLGQGPEFLIYFQGTGAADDSGLPNDRFFAVRPEGSVSTLKIQRTERGDSAVYLCASSPRDGQETQYFGPGTRLLVL.

The chain has TRBV10-3 and TRBJ2-1; weak D call: TRBD1 (6 bases). Per germline, CDR1 ENHRY and CDR2 SYGVKD. This CDR3 is built from 13 residues. The V end lost 4 bases, the J end lost 3 bases, and 7 bases lay between the germline ends. This CDR3 is CAISGTDYNEQFF. CDR3 DNA sequence: TGTGCCATCAGTGGGACAGACTACAATGAGCAGTTCTTC.

This clonotype was recorded at least ten times. The V and J genes are TRBV29-1 and TRBJ2-1; D might be TRBD1 or TRBD2, each matching 5 bases. The germline V and J ends were trimmed by 6 bases and 3 bases, with 18 bases remaining between them. This CDR3 contains 15 residues. Germline V gives CDR1 SQVTM, CDR2 ANQGSEA. CDR3 residues: CSVGLGQGDYNEQFF. CDR3 coding DNA: TGCAGCGTAGGCCTGGGCCAGGGAGACTACAATGAGCAGTTCTTC.